This TCR beta chain was sequenced for a study of T cell responses to AZD1222 COVID-19 vaccine. Clones were read by immunoSEQ multiplex PCR, and TCRdb kept only the in-frame ones, dropping some. Found here are some 120,000 clones, roughly 85% of them singletons; the top ten hold 3% to 4.5%. Trimming stripped 2 bases from V and 7 bases from J, with 12 bases between. This CDR3 comprises 13 residues. In germline, CDR1 is SGHTS, CDR2 YDEGEE. Sequences were derived from peripheral blood, sampled on day 0 of MenACWY control vaccination. The genes are TRBV5-8 and TRBJ1-2; the D is unclear. This receptor was taken from an adult in good health. CDR3 residues: CASSLLGYRGYTF. The CDR3 DNA is TGTGCCAGCAGCTTATTGGGGTATCGTGGCTACACCTTC.